This T cell receptor (beta chain) was captured in a study of T cell repertoires in cytomegalovirus infection. About the study: Indications came from public TCR beta signatures; they pointed to CMV infection and to a matching HLA type.

One entry per CDR3 protein results from TCRdb running MiXCR on the reads. The sample includes under 350,000 distinct CDR3 sequences, around 9.1% of them seen just once. Findings of the study overall: The response measured ex vivo was dominated by TCR beta clonotypes (HLA-C-restricted and CMV-specific).

This CDR3 is built from 15 residues. Losses at the gene ends were 6 bases for V and 7 bases for J; bases not matched to a gene: 11. Germline values: CDR1 MNHEY, CDR2 SMNVEV (reference sequence). This clonotype has at least ten counts. Its antigen is not identified. The specimen sequenced was PBMCs. This receptor was obtained from a human donor in good health (CMV status not recorded). Some clones in this sample may be carry-over from other donors' samples. The chain couples TRBV27 to TRBJ1-4, with 7 bases that match TRBD1. The CDR3: CASRPLGGTPEKLFF. DNA of the CDR3: TGTGCCAGCAGACCCCTAGGGGGCACCCCTGAAAAACTGTTTTTT.